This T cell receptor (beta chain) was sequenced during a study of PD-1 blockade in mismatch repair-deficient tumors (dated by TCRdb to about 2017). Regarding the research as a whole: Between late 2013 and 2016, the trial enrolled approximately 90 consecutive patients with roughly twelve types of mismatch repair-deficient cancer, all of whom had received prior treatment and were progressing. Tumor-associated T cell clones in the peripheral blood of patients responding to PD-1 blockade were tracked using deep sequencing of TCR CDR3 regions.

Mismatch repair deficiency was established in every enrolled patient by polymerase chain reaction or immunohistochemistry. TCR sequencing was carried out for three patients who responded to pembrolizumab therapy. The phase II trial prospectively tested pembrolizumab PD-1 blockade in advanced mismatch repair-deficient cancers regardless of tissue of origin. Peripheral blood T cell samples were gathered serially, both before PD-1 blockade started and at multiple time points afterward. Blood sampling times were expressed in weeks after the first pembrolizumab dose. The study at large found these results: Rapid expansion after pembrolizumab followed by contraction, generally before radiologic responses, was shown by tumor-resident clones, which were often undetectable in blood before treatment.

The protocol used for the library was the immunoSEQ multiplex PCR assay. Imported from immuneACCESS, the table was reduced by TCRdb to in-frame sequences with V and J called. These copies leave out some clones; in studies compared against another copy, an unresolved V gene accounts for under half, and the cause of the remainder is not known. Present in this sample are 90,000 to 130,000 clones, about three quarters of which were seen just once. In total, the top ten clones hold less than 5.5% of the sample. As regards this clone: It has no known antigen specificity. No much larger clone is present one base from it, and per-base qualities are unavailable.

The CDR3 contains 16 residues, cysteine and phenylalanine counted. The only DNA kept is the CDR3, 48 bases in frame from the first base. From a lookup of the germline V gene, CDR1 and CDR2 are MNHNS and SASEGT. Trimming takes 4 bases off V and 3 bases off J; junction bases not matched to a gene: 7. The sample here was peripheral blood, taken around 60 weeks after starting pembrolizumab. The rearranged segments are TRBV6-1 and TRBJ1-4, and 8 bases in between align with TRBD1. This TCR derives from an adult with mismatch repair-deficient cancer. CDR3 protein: CASSATGVQANEKLFF. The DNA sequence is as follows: TGTGCCAGCAGTGCGACAGGGGTGCAAGCTAATGAAAAACTGTTTTTT.